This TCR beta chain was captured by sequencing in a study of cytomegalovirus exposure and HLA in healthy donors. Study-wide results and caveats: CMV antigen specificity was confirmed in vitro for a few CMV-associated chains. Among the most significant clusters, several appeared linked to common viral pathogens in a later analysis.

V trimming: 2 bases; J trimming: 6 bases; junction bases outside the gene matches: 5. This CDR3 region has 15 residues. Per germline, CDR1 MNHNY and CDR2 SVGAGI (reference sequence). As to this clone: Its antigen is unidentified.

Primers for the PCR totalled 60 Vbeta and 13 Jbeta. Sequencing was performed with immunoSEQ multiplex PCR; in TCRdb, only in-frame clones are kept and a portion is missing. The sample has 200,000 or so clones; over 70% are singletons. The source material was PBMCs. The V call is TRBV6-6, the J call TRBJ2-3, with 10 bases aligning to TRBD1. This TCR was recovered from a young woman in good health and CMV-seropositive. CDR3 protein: CASSYQTGGKDTQYF. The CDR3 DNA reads TGTGCCAGCAGTTACCAGACAGGGGGCAAGGATACGCAGTATTTT.